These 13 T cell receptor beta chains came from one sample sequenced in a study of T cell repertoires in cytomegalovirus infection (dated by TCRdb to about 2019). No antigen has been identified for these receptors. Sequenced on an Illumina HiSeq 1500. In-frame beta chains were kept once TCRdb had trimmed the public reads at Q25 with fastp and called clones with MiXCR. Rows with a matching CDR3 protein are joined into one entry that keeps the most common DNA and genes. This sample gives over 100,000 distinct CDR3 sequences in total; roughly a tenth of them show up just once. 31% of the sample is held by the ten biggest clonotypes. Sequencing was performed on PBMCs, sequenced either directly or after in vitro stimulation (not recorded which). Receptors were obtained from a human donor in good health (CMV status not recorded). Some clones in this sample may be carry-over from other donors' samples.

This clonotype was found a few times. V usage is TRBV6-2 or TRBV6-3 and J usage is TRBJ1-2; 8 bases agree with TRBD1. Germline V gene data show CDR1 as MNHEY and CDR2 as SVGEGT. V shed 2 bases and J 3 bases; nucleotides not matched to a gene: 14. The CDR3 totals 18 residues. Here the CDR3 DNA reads TGTGCCAGCAGTTACATGCCCTCCAGGGGGCCGCGAGACTATGGCTACACCTTC. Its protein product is CASSYMPSRGPRDYGYTF.

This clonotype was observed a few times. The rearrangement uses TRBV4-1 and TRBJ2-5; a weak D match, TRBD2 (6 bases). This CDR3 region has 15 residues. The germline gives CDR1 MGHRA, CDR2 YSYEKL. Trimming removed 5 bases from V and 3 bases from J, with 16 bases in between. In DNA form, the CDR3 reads TGCGCCAGCAGCGCGCGACTAGTGGGGGAAGAGACCCAGTACTTC. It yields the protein CASSARLVGEETQYF.

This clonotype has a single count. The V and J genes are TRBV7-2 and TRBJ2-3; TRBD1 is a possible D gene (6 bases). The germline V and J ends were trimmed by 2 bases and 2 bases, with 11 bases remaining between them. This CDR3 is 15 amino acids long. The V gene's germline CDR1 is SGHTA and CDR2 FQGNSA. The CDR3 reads CASSLQGLYTDTQYF. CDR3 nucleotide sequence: TGTGCCAGCAGCTTACAGGGGCTCTACACAGATACGCAGTATTTT.

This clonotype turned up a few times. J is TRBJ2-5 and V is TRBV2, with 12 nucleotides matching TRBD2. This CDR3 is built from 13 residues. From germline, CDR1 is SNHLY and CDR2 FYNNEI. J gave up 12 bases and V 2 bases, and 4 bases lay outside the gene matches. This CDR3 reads CASSESLAGGKYF. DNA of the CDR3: TGTGCCAGCAGTGAATCACTAGCGGGGGGAAAGTACTTC.

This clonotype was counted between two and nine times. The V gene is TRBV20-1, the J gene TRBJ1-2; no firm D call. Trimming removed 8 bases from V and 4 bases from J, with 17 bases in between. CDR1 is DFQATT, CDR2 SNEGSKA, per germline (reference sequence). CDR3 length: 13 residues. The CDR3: CSPTDGKVYGYTF. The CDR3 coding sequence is TGCAGTCCGACGGACGGGAAAGTCTATGGCTACACCTTC.

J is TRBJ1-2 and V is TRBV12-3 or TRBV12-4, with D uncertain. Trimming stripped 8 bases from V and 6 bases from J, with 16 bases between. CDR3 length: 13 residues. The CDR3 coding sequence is TGTGCCAGCTCCCTACAAGAGGCGAATGGCTACACCTTC. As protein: CASSLQEANGYTF.

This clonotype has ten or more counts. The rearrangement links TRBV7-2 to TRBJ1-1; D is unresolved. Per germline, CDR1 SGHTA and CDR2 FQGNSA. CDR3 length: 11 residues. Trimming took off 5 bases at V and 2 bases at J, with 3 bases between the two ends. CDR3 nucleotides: TGTGCCAGCAGCCGAAACACTGAAGCTTTCTTT. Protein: CASSRNTEAFF. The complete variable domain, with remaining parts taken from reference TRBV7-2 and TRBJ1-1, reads GAGVSQSPSNKVTEKGKDVELRCDPISGHTALYWYRQSLGQGLEFLIYFQGNSAPDKSGLPSDRFSAERTGGSVSTLTIQRTQQEDSAVYLCASSRNTEAFFGQGTRLTVV.

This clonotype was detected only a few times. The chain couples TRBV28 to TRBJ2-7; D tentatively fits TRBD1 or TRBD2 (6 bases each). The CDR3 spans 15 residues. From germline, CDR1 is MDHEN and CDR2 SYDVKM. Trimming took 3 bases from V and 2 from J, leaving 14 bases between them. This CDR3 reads CASSLGGLLPYEQYF. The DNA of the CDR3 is TGTGCCAGCAGTTTGGGGGGCCTGCTCCCCTACGAGCAGTACTTC.

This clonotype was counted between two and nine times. CDR3: CATSDRSDTVDGYTF. The DNA for the CDR3 is TGTGCCACCAGTGATCGCAGTGACACCGTTGATGGCTACACCTTC. The rearrangement joins TRBV24-1 to TRBJ1-2; no firm D call. The CDR3 has 15 amino acids. Germline loops: CDR1 KGHDR, CDR2 SFDVKD. V lost 3 bases and J lost 6, with 16 bases in between.

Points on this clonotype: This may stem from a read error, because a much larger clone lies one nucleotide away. The CDR3 bases are TGTGCCAGCAGCACTGAGGGCCCTGCATGGAACATTGAAGCTTTCTTT. This codes for CASSTEGPAWNIEAFF. The chain links TRBV6-6 to TRBJ1-1; D not resolved. CDR3 length: 16 residues. The germline CDR1 and CDR2 sequences are MNHNY and SVGAGI (reference sequence).

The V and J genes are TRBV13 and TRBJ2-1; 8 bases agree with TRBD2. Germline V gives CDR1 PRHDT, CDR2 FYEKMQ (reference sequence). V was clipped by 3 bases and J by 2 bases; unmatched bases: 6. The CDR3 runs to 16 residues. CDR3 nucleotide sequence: TGTGCCAGCAGCTTTCTAGCGGGTCTAGCCTACAATGAGCAGTTCTTC. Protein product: CASSFLAGLAYNEQFF.

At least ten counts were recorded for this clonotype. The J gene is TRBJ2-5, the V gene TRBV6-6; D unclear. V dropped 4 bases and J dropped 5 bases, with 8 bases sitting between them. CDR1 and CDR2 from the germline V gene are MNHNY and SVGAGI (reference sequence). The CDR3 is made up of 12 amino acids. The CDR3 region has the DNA TGTGCCAGCAGTTTTGGGTTCGAGACCCAGTACTTC. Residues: CASSFGFETQYF.

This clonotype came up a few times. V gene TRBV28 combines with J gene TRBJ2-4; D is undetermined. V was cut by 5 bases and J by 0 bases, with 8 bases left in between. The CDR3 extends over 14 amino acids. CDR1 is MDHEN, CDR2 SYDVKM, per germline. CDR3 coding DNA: TGTGCCAGCAGTAACTTTCAAGCCAAAAACATTCAGTACTTC. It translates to CASSNFQAKNIQYF.